The next 15 T cell receptor beta chains were all read from a single sample in a study of Graves' ophthalmopathy and Graves' hyperthyroidism (dated by TCRdb to between 2018 and 2020). Sequencing took place on an Illumina HiSeq 2000. TCR beta CDR3 regions were amplified from RNA transcripts for repertoire sequencing. The first round of RT-PCR was done with HTBI primers and the Qiagen OneStep RT-PCR kit, and was followed by a second round of multiplex PCR, then size selection and purification. In TCRdb, the public reads were trimmed at Q25 with fastp and aligned with MiXCR, with productive beta chains retained. CDR3 protein sequences are deduplicated, and each keeps its most common genes and DNA. The sample contains approximately 160,000 distinct CDR3 sequences, 30% to 45% of them found a single time. Roughly 8.9% of the sample goes to the ten largest clones. The material sequenced was peripheral blood. These receptors all come from a man in his thirties or forties with Graves' ophthalmopathy. Donor details come from another sample of the same person, matched by shared clones.

This clonotype occurred many times. The rearrangement links TRBV12-3 or TRBV12-4 to TRBJ2-2; D unresolved. Deletions cut 5 bases from V and 6 bases from J, with 10 bases between. The CDR3 covers 13 residues. This CDR3 is CASSAGEAGELFF. The CDR3 bases are TGTGCCAGCAGTGCCGGAGAGGCCGGGGAGCTGTTTTTT.

This clonotype was observed many times. CDR3 DNA: TGTGCCAGCAGCTTAGATCCCTCTGGAAACACCATATATTTT. It is translated as CASSLDPSGNTIYF. The rearrangement uses TRBV11-3 and TRBJ1-3; unclear D gene. Per germline, CDR1 SGHNT and CDR2 YENEEA. V was pared by 0 bases and J by 0 bases, with 3 bases between. This CDR3 spans 14 amino acids.

The rearrangement uses TRBV28 and TRBJ2-5, with a weak D call TRBD2 (5 bases). V lost 9 bases to trimming and J lost 9 bases, with 14 bases between them. This CDR3 is 11 amino acids long. Germline V lookup: CDR1 MDHEN, CDR2 SYDVKM. The CDR3 sequence is CASGRERAQYF. CDR3 DNA sequence: TGTGCCAGTGGCAGAGAGAGGGCCCAGTACTTC.

This clonotype has a count of ten or more. This chain links TRBV12-3 or TRBV12-4 with TRBJ2-6; D is unclear. With 2 bases removed from V and 0 bases from J, the gap between germline ends came to 11 bases. The CDR3 totals 17 residues. This CDR3 reads CASSLIGLRSGANVLTF. CDR3 bases: TGTGCCAGCAGTTTAATCGGCCTGCGCTCTGGGGCCAACGTCCTGACTTTC.

This clonotype has only a few counts. The chain couples TRBV5-1 to TRBJ1-6; maybe TRBD1 (5 bases). Trimming stripped 0 bases from V and 14 bases from J, with 9 bases between. The CDR3 has 12 amino acids. The germline V gene encodes CDR1 SGHRS and CDR2 YFSETQ. The CDR3 region has the DNA TGCGCCAGCAGCTTGGAGGGGCTCACCCTCCACTTT. This translates into CASSLEGLTLHF. The full variable domain, in which reference TRBV5-1 and TRBJ1-6 provide the parts outside the CDR3, is KAGVTQTPRYLIKTRGQQVTLSCSPISGHRSVSWYQQTPGQGLQFLFEYFSETQRNKGNFPGRFSGRQFSNSRSEMNVSTLELGDSALYLCASSLEGLTLHFGNGTRLTVT.

This clonotype showed up many times. This chain links TRBV14 with TRBJ2-7, with D hard to call. The CDR3 is made up of 15 amino acids. V shed 0 bases and J shed 6 bases, with 15 bases lying between them. Germline CDR1 reads SGHDN; CDR2 reads FVKESK. Written as DNA, the CDR3 is TGTGCCAGCAGCCAAGATAAGCTGTACGGCACCGAGCAGTACTTC. Encoded protein: CASSQDKLYGTEQYF.

This clonotype was recorded many times. The chain links TRBV20-1 to TRBJ1-5; D might be TRBD1 (6 bases). The CDR3 contains 16 residues. Germline-derived CDR1 and CDR2 are DFQATT and SNEGSKA (reference sequence). Deletions cut 6 bases from V and 0 bases from J, with 18 bases between. As DNA, the CDR3 is TGCAGTGCCCCGACAGGAGATCGATATAGCAATCAGCCCCAGCATTTT. Translated: CSAPTGDRYSNQPQHF.

In this sample, this clonotype turned up once. The J gene is TRBJ1-2, the V gene TRBV12-3 or TRBV12-4, with TRBD1 matching 7 bases. The CDR3 length is 13 residues. V lost 6 bases, J lost 4 bases, and 5 bases stayed unmatched. This CDR3 reads CASRQQGSYGYTF. The CDR3 bases are TGTGCCAGCAGGCAACAGGGGTCCTATGGCTACACCTTC.

In DNA form, the CDR3 reads TGTGCCAGCAGCCCCTGGACGTTGGGGAACTCCTACGAGCAGTACTTC. It specifies CASSPWTLGNSYEQYF. The genes are TRBV11-2 and TRBJ2-7; D not resolved. CDR1 is SGHAT and CDR2 is FQNNGV in the germline V gene. This CDR3 spans 16 amino acids. The V gene lost 5 bases and the J gene lost 0 bases, with 17 bases spanning the gap.

This clonotype was seen repeatedly, ten times or more. The DNA of the CDR3 is TGCGCCAGCAGCTTCCTCCCCGGACGAAACGGAGTTGAAGCTTTCTTT. Translating gives CASSFLPGRNGVEAFF. The chain is built from TRBV5-1 and TRBJ1-1, with D hard to call. Trimming shortened V by 2 bases and J by 7 bases, and 21 bases separated the two germline ends. CDR3 length: 16 amino acids. From germline, CDR1 is SGHRS and CDR2 YFSETQ.

Many counts were recorded for this clonotype. The chain is built from TRBV7-3 and TRBJ2-5; tentative D call: TRBD2 (6 bases). The germline V gene encodes CDR1 SGHTA and CDR2 FQGTGA. The CDR3 is 14 amino acids. V shed 1 base and J shed 4 bases, with 10 bases lying between them. The CDR3 coding sequence is TGTGCCAGCAGCTTAAATTCCGGGAGAGAGACCCAGTACTTC. Translated: CASSLNSGRETQYF.

The chain has TRBV28 and TRBJ2-7, with a possible D match to TRBD2 (5 bases). The CDR3 totals 15 residues. Deletions cut 5 bases from V and 1 base from J, with 15 bases between. The V gene's germline CDR1 is MDHEN and CDR2 SYDVKM. The CDR3 loop is CASSAKGLESYEQYF. For the CDR3, the DNA is TGTGCCAGCAGTGCGAAAGGACTCGAGTCCTACGAGCAGTACTTC.

The chain uses TRBV20-1 and TRBJ2-7; possible D gene TRBD2, 7 bases. The CDR3 runs 14 residues. The germline gives CDR1 DFQATT, CDR2 SNEGSKA (reference sequence). The V end was cut by 3 bases, the J end by 2 bases, with 14 bases between. The CDR3 bases are TGCAGTGCTAGTCCTAGCGGACAGACCTACGAGCAGTACTTC. It encodes CSASPSGQTYEQYF.

The J gene is TRBJ2-2, the V gene TRBV12-5; D is unresolved. Germline CDR1 reads LGHNT; CDR2 reads FRNRAP. V lost 5 bases and J 2 bases, leaving 15 bases between the germline ends. This CDR3 region has 16 residues. CDR3 DNA: TGTGCTAGTGGTGGGCCTGCGGACGATAACACCGGGGAGCTGTTTTTT. Its protein is CASGGPADDNTGELFF.

This chain connects TRBV6-5 to TRBJ2-7, with 7 bases identical to TRBD1. Germline V CDR1 and CDR2: MNHEY, SVGAGI. V lost 0 bases to trimming and J lost 5 bases; unmatched junction nucleotides: 4. The CDR3 length is 14 residues. The CDR3 loop is CASSYSKGAHEQYF. DNA of the CDR3: TGTGCCAGCAGTTACTCGAAGGGGGCCCACGAGCAGTACTTC.